This T cell receptor (beta chain) was sequenced for a study of cytomegalovirus exposure and HLA in healthy donors. Whole-study findings and limits: It was fewer than 200 TCR beta chains that were listed as cytomegalovirus-associated. Testing in vitro showed a few CMV-associated chains specific for CMV antigens.

Sequencing was performed with immunoSEQ multiplex PCR; in TCRdb, only in-frame clones are kept and a portion is missing. This table holds 120,000 or so clones, 80% to 90% found once. Trimming removed 7 bases from V and 7 bases from J; junction bases left unmatched: 3. The CDR3 totals 13 residues. Germline assignment: CDR1 LNHNV and CDR2 YYDKDF (reference sequence). To note about this clone: The antigen is undetermined.

Sample: PBMCs. The TCR comes from a man between 18 and 35 years old in good health and CMV-seropositive. The chain employs TRBV15 and TRBJ1-6; 8 bases are shared with TRBD1. In DNA form, the CDR3 reads TGTGCCACCACTACAGGGGGAAATTCACCCCTCCACTTT. Translating it yields CATTTGGNSPLHF.